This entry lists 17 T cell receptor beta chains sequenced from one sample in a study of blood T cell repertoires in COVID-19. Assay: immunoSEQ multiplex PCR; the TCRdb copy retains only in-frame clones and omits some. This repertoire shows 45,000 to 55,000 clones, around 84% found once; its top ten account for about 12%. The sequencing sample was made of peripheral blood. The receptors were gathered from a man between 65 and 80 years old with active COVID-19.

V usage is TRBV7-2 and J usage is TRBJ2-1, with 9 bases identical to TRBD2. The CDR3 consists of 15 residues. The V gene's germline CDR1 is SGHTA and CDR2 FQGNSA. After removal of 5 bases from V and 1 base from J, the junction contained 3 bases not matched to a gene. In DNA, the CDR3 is TGTGCCAGCAGCGTCGCGGGGGGGTCCTACAATGAGCAGTTCTTC. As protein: CASSVAGGSYNEQFF.

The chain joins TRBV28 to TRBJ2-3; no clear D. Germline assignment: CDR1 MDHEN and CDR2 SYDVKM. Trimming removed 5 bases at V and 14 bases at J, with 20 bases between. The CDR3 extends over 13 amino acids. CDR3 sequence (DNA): TGTGCCAGCAGTCCTGTCCTACCTACGATTCCGTATTTT. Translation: CASSPVLPTIPYF.

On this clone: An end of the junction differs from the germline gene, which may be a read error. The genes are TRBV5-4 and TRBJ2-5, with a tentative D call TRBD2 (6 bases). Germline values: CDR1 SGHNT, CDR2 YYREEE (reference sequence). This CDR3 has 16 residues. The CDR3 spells CAGSSAEGSTQETQYF. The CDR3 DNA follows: TGTGCCGGCAGCTCGGCGGAGGGATCTACTCAAGAGACCCAGTACTTC.

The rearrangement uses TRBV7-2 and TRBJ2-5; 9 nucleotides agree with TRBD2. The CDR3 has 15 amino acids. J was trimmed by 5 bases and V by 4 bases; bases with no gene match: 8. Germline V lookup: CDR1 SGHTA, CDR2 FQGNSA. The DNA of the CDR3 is TGTGCCAGCAGCTCCGTAAGCGGGGGGAAGGAGACCCAGTACTTC. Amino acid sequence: CASSSVSGGKETQYF.

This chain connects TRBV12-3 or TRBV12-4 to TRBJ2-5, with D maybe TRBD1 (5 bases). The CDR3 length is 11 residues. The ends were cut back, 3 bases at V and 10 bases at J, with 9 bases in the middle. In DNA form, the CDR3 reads TGTGCCAGCAGTTTGGGGCAGGGCCAGTACTTC. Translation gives CASSLGQGQYF.

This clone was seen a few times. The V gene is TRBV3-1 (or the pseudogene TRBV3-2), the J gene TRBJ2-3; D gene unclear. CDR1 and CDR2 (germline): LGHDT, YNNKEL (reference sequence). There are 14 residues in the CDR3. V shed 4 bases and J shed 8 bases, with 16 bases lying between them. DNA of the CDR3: TGTGCCAGCAGCCCTAGTAGTGCCCGTGGTACGCAGTATTTT. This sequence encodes CASSPSSARGTQYF.

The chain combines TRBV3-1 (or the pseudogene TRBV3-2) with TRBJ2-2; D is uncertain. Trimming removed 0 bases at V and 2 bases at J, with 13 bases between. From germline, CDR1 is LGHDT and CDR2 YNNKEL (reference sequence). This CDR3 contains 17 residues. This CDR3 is CASSQDRIAENTGELFF. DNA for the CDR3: TGTGCCAGCAGCCAAGATCGTATCGCAGAAAACACCGGGGAGCTGTTTTTT.

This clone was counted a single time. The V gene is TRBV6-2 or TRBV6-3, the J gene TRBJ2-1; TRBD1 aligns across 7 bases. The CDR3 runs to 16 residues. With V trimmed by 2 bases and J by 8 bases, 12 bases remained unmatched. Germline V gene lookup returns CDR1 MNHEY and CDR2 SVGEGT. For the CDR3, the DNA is TGTGCCAGCAGTTACCTCCGACAGGGAATTGGCGATGAGCAGTTCTTC. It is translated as CASSYLRQGIGDEQFF.

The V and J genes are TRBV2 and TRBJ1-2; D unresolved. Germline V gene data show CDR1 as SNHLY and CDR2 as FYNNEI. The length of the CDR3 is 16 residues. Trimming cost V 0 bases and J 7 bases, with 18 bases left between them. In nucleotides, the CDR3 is TGTGCCAGCAGTGAAGCCCCTCGTCGCTCGAGTGGTGGCTACACCTTC. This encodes CASSEAPRRSSGGYTF.

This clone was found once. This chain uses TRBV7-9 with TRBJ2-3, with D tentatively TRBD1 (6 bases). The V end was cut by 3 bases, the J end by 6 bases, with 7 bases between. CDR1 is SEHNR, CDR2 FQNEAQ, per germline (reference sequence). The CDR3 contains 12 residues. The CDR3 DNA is TGTGCCAGCAGCTTTCAGGGGGATACGCAGTATTTT. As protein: CASSFQGDTQYF.

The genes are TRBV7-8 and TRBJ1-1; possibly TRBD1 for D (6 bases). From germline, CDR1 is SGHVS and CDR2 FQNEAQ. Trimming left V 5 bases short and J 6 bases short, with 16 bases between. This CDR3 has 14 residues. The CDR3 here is CASSLQQGAAEAFF. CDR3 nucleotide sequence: TGTGCCAGCAGCCTACAACAGGGAGCGGCTGAAGCTTTCTTT.

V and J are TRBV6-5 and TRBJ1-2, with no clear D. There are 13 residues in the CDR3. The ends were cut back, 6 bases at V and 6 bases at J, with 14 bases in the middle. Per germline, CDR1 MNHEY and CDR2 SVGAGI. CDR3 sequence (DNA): TGTGCCAGCAGAAAGAAGAGGAGGGATGGCTACACCTTC. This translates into CASRKKRRDGYTF.

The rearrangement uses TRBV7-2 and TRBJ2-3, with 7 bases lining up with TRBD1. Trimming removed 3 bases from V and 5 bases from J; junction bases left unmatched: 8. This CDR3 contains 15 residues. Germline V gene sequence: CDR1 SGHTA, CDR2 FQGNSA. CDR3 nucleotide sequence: TGTGCCAGCAGCTTGCAGGGGGTAGGGGGAGATACGCAGTATTTT. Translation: CASSLQGVGGDTQYF.

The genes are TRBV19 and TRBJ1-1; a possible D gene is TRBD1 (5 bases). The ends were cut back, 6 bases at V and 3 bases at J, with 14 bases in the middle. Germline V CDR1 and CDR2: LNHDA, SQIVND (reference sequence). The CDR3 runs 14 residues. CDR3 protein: CASRFGTRDTEAFF. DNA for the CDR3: TGTGCCAGTAGATTCGGGACTCGGGACACTGAAGCTTTCTTT.

The chain's CDR3 is CASSEGAGGPNEQFF. CDR3 sequence (DNA): TGTGCCAGCAGTGAAGGCGCGGGGGGGCCCAATGAGCAGTTCTTC. This chain links TRBV6-4 with TRBJ2-1; TRBD2 matches at 9 bases. The V gene end was trimmed by 3 bases and the J gene end by 6 bases; junction bases not matched to a gene: 6. Germline-derived CDR1 and CDR2 are MRHNA and SNTAGT. The CDR3 totals 15 residues.

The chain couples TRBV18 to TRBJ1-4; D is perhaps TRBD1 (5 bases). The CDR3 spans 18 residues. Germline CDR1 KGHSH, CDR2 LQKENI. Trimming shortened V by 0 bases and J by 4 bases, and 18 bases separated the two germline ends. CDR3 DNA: TGTGCCAGCTCACCACCTCTCTCCAGGGCCGAGGTTAATGAAAAACTGTTTTTT. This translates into CASSPPLSRAEVNEKLFF.

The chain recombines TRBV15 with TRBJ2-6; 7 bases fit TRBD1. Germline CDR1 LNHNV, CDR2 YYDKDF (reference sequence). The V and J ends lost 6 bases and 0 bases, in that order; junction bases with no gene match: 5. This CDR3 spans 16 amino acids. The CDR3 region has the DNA TGTGCCACCAGTTCTCGGACAGGCTCTGGGGCCAACGTCCTGACTTTC. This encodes CATSSRTGSGANVLTF. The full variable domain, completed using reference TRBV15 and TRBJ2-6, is DAMVIQNPRYQVTQFGKPVTLSCSQTLNHNVMYWYQQKSSQAPKLLFHYYDKDFNNEADTPDNFQSRRPNTSFCFLDIRSPGLGDTAMYLCATSSRTGSGANVLTFGAGSRLTVL.